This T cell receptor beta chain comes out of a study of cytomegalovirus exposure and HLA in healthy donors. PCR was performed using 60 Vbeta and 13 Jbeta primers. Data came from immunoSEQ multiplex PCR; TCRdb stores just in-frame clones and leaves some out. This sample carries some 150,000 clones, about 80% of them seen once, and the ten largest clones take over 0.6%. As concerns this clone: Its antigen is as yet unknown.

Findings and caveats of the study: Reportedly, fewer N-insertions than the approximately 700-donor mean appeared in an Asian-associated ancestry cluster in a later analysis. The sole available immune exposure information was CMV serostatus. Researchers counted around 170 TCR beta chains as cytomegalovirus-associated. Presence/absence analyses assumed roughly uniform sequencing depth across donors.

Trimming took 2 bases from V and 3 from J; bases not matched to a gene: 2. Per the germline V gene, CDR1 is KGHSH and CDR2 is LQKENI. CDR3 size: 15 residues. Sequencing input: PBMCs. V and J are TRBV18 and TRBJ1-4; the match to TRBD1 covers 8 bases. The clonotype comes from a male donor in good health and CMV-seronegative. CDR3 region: CASSPNRGANEKLFF. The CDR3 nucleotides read TGTGCCAGCTCACCAAACAGGGGGGCTAATGAAAAACTGTTTTTT.